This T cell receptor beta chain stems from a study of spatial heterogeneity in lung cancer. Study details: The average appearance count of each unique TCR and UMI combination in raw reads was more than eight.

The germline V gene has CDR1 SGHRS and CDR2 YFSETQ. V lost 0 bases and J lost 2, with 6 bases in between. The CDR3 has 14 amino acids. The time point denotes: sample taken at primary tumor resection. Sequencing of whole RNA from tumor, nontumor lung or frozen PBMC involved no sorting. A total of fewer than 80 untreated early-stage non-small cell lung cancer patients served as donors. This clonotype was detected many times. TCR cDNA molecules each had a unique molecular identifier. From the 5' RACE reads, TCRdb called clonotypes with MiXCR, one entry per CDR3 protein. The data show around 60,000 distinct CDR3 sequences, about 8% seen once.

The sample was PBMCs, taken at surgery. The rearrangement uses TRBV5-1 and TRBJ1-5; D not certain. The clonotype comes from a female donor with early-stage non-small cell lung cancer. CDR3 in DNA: TGCGCCAGCAGCTTGGATGGGGGCAATCAGCCCCAGCATTTT. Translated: CASSLDGGNQPQHF.